The 23 T cell receptor beta chains given below trace back to one sample, sequenced in a study of CD8 T cells in Susac syndrome (dated 2019 in TCRdb). Library prep was done by the immunoSEQ multiplex PCR assay. RNA was extracted using the RNeasy kit, and roughly 0.5 to 1 microgram was reverse transcribed with random hexamers. TCRdb reprocessing: public reads trimmed at Q25 with fastp, clones called with MiXCR, in-frame beta chains kept. Identical CDR3 proteins give one entry, which carries the most common genes and DNA. Across this sample there are some 200,000 distinct CDR3 sequences, with 95% seen only once. The ten top clones hold 0.075% to 0.1% of the sample. Sample: CD4+ T cells from PBMCs. All receptors come from a human donor with Susac syndrome.

The gene calls are TRBV30 and TRBJ1-2, with D unresolved. V lost 0 bases and J lost 8, with 10 bases in between. The length of the CDR3 is 12 residues. CDR1 is GTSNPN, CDR2 SVGIG, per germline (reference sequence). The CDR3 region has the DNA TGTGCCTGGAGTGTACAAGGGCCGGGCTACACCTTC. Amino acid sequence: CAWSVQGPGYTF.

The gene calls are TRBV7-7 and TRBJ2-5; 9 bases map to TRBD2. Trimming removed 8 bases from V and 7 bases from J; junction bases left unmatched: 17. This CDR3 comprises 16 residues. Germline V gene sequence: CDR1 SSHAT, CDR2 FNYEAQ (reference sequence). The CDR3 DNA follows: TGTGCCAGCTCGGCCTCGCCGCGGGGGGGTAGTTCGACCCAGTACTTC. The encoded protein is CASSASPRGGSSTQYF.

V gene TRBV24-1 combines with J gene TRBJ2-5, with D maybe TRBD1 (6 bases). Germline V CDR1 and CDR2: KGHDR, SFDVKD. The CDR3 contains 13 residues. V lost 4 bases and J lost 2, with 7 bases in between. CDR3 loop: CATSETGQETQYF. CDR3 bases: TGTGCCACCAGTGAGACAGGACAAGAGACCCAGTACTTC.

V and J are TRBV2 and TRBJ2-7, with D possibly TRBD1 on 6 matching bases. Germline V gives CDR1 SNHLY, CDR2 FYNNEI. There are 13 residues in the CDR3. V was shortened by 3 bases and J by 3 bases, with 9 bases between the two germline ends. CDR3 sequence reads: CASSDQDSYEQYF. The CDR3, as DNA: TGTGCCAGCAGTGACCAGGACAGCTACGAGCAGTACTTC.

The CDR3 reads CASSLIQGTHGGPAYEQYF. CDR3 nucleotide sequence: TGCGCCAGCAGCTTGATACAGGGAACCCACGGAGGGCCCGCTTACGAGCAGTACTTC. The gene calls are TRBV5-1 and TRBJ2-7, with D possibly called TRBD1 or TRBD2 (6 bases each). V was clipped by 1 base and J by 4 bases, with 27 bases between them. The CDR3 is 19 residues long. CDR1 SGHRS and CDR2 YFSETQ come from the germline V gene.

This chain links TRBV5-4 with TRBJ2-5; D not certain. Per the germline V gene, CDR1 is SGHNT and CDR2 is YYREEE (reference sequence). This CDR3 region has 13 residues. V was pared by 2 bases and J by 5 bases, with 10 bases between. The CDR3 loop reads CASSFTRDETQYF. The CDR3 DNA reads TGTGCCAGCAGCTTTACCCGCGATGAGACCCAGTACTTC.

The V and J genes are TRBV5-1 and TRBJ2-3; D remains unclear. The CDR3 consists of 16 residues. Trimming removed 0 bases at V and 0 bases at J, with 11 bases between. The germline V gene encodes CDR1 SGHRS and CDR2 YFSETQ. DNA of the CDR3: TGCGCCAGCAGCTTGGAGGCAGCAACTAGCACAGATACGCAGTATTTT. Translation gives CASSLEAATSTDTQYF. The whole variable domain, filled in from reference TRBV5-1 and TRBJ2-3, reads KAGVTQTPRYLIKTRGQQVTLSCSPISGHRSVSWYQQTPGQGLQFLFEYFSETQRNKGNFPGRFSGRQFSNSRSEMNVSTLELGDSALYLCASSLEAATSTDTQYFGPGTRLTVL.

This chain connects TRBV2 to TRBJ2-1; D is perhaps TRBD1 (6 bases). This CDR3 is 15 amino acids long. Germline-derived CDR1 and CDR2 are SNHLY and FYNNEI. V dropped 6 bases and J dropped 3 bases, with 15 bases sitting between them. This chain's CDR3 is CASRLTRGIYNEQFF. The CDR3 nucleotides read TGTGCCAGCAGGCTTACCAGGGGCATCTACAATGAGCAGTTCTTC.

The chain is built from TRBV5-6 and TRBJ1-5; 9 nucleotides line up with TRBD1. The CDR3 loop spans 15 amino acids. Germline trimming cut 0 bases from V and 5 bases from J; bases unmatched to any gene: 3. Germline V gene data show CDR1 as SGHDT and CDR2 as YYEEEE. CDR3 residues: CASSLGTGADQPQHF. CDR3 bases: TGTGCCAGCAGCTTGGGGACAGGGGCTGATCAGCCCCAGCATTTT.

J is TRBJ2-7 and V is TRBV29-1; D may be TRBD1 or TRBD2 (5 bases each). There are 13 residues in the CDR3. Germline V CDR1 and CDR2: SQVTM, ANQGSEA. V was clipped by 1 base and J by 4 bases, with 11 bases between them. CDR3 amino acids: CSVEAQGGYEQYF. The CDR3 bases are TGCAGCGTTGAAGCGCAGGGCGGGTACGAGCAGTACTTC.

The rearrangement links TRBV20-1 to TRBJ2-7; no reliable D call. Germline V gene data show CDR1 as DFQATT and CDR2 as SNEGSKA (reference sequence). This CDR3 has 10 amino acids. V gave up 1 base and J gave up 5 bases, with 3 bases separating them. CDR3 region: CSARGHEQYF. CDR3 DNA: TGCAGTGCTAGAGGCCACGAGCAGTACTTC.

V usage is TRBV19 and J usage is TRBJ1-5; 7 nucleotides line up with TRBD1. Unmatched junction bases numbered 11, after V lost 5 bases and J lost 4 bases. The CDR3 runs to 16 residues. From germline, CDR1 is LNHDA and CDR2 SQIVND (reference sequence). The CDR3 region is CASSLREGAGNQPQHF. For the CDR3, the DNA is TGTGCCAGTAGTCTTCGCGAGGGGGCGGGGAATCAGCCCCAGCATTTT.

CDR3 in amino acids: CASSLFSGEVNEQFF. The CDR3 coding sequence is TGTGCCAGCAGTTTATTTAGCGGGGAGGTGAATGAGCAGTTCTTC. The rearrangement uses TRBV28 and TRBJ2-1, with 8 bases fitting TRBD2. The CDR3 spans 15 residues. Germline CDR1 MDHEN, CDR2 SYDVKM. Trimming took 1 base from V and 7 from J; bases not matched to a gene: 6.

The chain recombines TRBV20-1 with TRBJ1-4; the match to TRBD1 covers 8 bases. The CDR3 length is 13 residues. V lost 6 bases and J lost 8; bases outside the gene matches: 8. CDR1 is DFQATT and CDR2 is SNEGSKA in the germline V gene (reference sequence). The CDR3, as DNA: TGCAGTGCCCCCGACAGGGGTTACGAAAAACTGTTTTTT. This encodes CSAPDRGYEKLFF.

The chain has TRBV25-1 and TRBJ2-7; D is undetermined. CDR1 and CDR2 from the germline V gene are MGHDK and SYGVNS. Deletions cut 2 bases from V and 5 bases from J, with 7 bases between. CDR3 length equals 12 residues. The CDR3 bases are TGTGCCAGCAGTGAAGGACCCCACGAGCAGTACTTC. This gives the protein CASSEGPHEQYF.

The CDR3 DNA is TGTGCCAGCAGCCAAGGGGGGGATCAGCCCCAGCATTTT. It yields the protein CASSQGGDQPQHF. This chain joins TRBV3-1 and TRBJ1-5; maybe TRBD1 (5 bases). The CDR3 contains 13 residues. From germline, CDR1 is LGHDT and CDR2 YNNKEL (reference sequence). V was clipped by 1 base and J by 5 bases, with 6 bases between them.

This chain uses TRBV2 with TRBJ2-7; TRBD1 might be the D (6 bases). Germline-derived CDR1 and CDR2 are SNHLY and FYNNEI. V was cut by 3 bases and J by 2 bases, with 14 bases left in between. This CDR3 has 15 residues. The DNA of the CDR3 is TGTGCCAGCAGTGACCCACAGGGAGAAACCTACGAGCAGTACTTC. Its protein product is CASSDPQGETYEQYF.

CDR3 sequence reads: CASSDGGGNQPQHF. The CDR3, as DNA: TGTGCCAGCAGTGACGGAGGGGGCAATCAGCCCCAGCATTTT. The chain recombines TRBV2 with TRBJ1-5, with a possible D match to TRBD1 (5 bases). Deletions cut 3 bases from V and 2 bases from J, with 8 bases between. This CDR3 has 14 amino acids. The germline CDR1 and CDR2 sequences are SNHLY and FYNNEI.

V gene TRBV24-1 combines with J gene TRBJ2-5; D is uncertain. Germline values: CDR1 KGHDR, CDR2 SFDVKD. Trimming shortened V by 4 bases and J by 2 bases, and 7 bases separated the two germline ends. CDR3 size: 13 residues. The CDR3 sequence is CATSDPNQETQYF. The CDR3 nucleotides read TGTGCCACCAGTGACCCCAATCAAGAGACCCAGTACTTC.

This chain connects TRBV29-1 to TRBJ2-5; no firm D call. CDR1 and CDR2 (germline): SQVTM, ANQGSEA. Trimming shortened V by 2 bases and J by 7 bases, and 11 bases separated the two germline ends. This CDR3 contains 12 residues. Here the CDR3 reads CSVERLDGTQYF. DNA for the CDR3: TGCAGCGTTGAAAGGCTAGATGGGACCCAGTACTTC.

V gene TRBV12-3 or TRBV12-4 combines with J gene TRBJ2-5; 10 bases line up with TRBD1. The CDR3 has 20 amino acids. Trimming removed 6 bases from V and 4 bases from J; junction bases left unmatched: 23. The CDR3 DNA is TGTGCCAGCAGAAGGGAGCCTCCCGGGACAGGGGCGGCCGGGGTAGAGACCCAGTACTTC. This codes for CASRREPPGTGAAGVETQYF.

The chain combines TRBV19 with TRBJ1-1; D call uncertain. V lost 3 bases and J 0 bases, leaving 8 bases between the germline ends. CDR1 LNHDA and CDR2 SQIVND come from the germline V gene (reference sequence). The CDR3 is 14 residues long. In nucleotides, the CDR3 is TGTGCCAGTAGTATGTCCCAATTGAACACTGAAGCTTTCTTT. The encoded protein is CASSMSQLNTEAFF.

This chain uses TRBV9 with TRBJ1-1, with D unresolved. V was pared by 4 bases and J by 1 base, with 11 bases between. Germline V gene lookup returns CDR1 SGDLS and CDR2 YYNGEE. The length of the CDR3 is 14 residues. As DNA, the CDR3 is TGTGCCAGCAGCCCTCTCGGTACGAACACTGAAGCTTTCTTT. Its translation: CASSPLGTNTEAFF.